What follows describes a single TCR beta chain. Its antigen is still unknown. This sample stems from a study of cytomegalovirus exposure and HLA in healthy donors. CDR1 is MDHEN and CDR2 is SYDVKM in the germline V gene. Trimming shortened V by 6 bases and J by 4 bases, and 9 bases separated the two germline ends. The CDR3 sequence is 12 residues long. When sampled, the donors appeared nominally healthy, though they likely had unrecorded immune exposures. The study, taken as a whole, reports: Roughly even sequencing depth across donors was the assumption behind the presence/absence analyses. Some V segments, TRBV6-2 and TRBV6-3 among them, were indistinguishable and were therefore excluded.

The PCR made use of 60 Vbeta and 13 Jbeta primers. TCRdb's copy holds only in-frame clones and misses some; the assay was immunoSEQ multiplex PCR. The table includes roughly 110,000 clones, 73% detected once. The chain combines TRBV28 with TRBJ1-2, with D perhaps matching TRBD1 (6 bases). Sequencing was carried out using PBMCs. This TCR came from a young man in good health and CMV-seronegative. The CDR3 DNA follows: TGTGCCAGCAGACAGGGTCCCTATGGCTACACCTTC. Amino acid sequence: CASRQGPYGYTF.